The 25 T cell receptor beta chains below were found in one sample sequenced in a study of blood T cell repertoires in COVID-19. Sequencing was performed with immunoSEQ multiplex PCR; in TCRdb, only in-frame clones are kept and a portion is missing. The profile shows around 170,000 clones, 86% of them singletons. Sequencing was performed on PBMCs or T cells enriched from blood (not recorded which). Receptors originate from a woman aged 25 to 39 who had recovered from COVID-19.

The rearrangement uses TRBV7-9 and TRBJ2-2; 7 bases are shared with TRBD2. Germline assignment: CDR1 SEHNR and CDR2 FQNEAQ (reference sequence). J lost 1 base, V lost 5 bases, and 7 bases had no gene match. The CDR3 length is 16 residues. The CDR3 DNA is TGTGCCAGCAGCACCGCGGGACTAATGAACACCGGGGAGCTGTTTTTT. Protein: CASSTAGLMNTGELFF.

This sequence joins TRBV5-4 and TRBJ2-7; 13 bases align to TRBD2. The trim removed 2 bases at V and 0 bases at J, leaving 2 bases unmatched. The CDR3 has 16 amino acids. Per the germline V gene, CDR1 is SGHNT and CDR2 is YYREEE (reference sequence). The CDR3 is CASSFRLAGGSYEQYF. The CDR3 nucleotides read TGTGCCAGCAGCTTTAGACTAGCGGGAGGCTCCTACGAGCAGTACTTC.

This clone was recorded a few times. The CDR3, as DNA: TGTGCCAGCAGCCAAGGGGGACAGACCTCTAAACTGTTTTTT. Translating it yields CASSQGGQTSKLFF. This chain links TRBV4-2 with TRBJ1-4, with 7 positions matching TRBD1. Germline V gives CDR1 LGHNA, CDR2 YNFKEQ. Trimming took 1 base from V and 11 from J; bases not matched to a gene: 7. The CDR3 length is 14 residues.

This sequence joins TRBV11-2 and TRBJ2-5; 8 bases map to TRBD2. This CDR3 is built from 16 residues. Trimming cost V 1 base and J 1 base; bases outside gene matches: 5. Germline-derived CDR1 and CDR2 are SGHAT and FQNNGV. CDR3 in DNA: TGTGCCAGCAGCTTAGCGGGGACTAGGTCCCAAGAGACCCAGTACTTC. It yields the protein CASSLAGTRSQETQYF.

This chain joins TRBV4-1 and TRBJ1-5; D unclear. The germline V and J ends were trimmed by 0 bases and 6 bases, with 12 bases remaining between them. This CDR3 has 15 amino acids. The germline V gene has CDR1 MGHRA and CDR2 YSYEKL. The CDR3 sequence: CASSQDGGSTQPQHF. The CDR3 DNA follows: TGCGCCAGCAGCCAAGATGGAGGAAGTACTCAGCCCCAGCATTTT.

This chain uses TRBV5-1 with TRBJ1-1; 7 bases are shared with TRBD1. Unmatched junction bases numbered 5, after V lost 4 bases and J lost 5 bases. The CDR3 is 13 residues long. CDR1 and CDR2 from the germline V gene are SGHRS and YFSETQ. The CDR3 is CASSATGETEAFF. The CDR3 DNA is TGCGCCAGCAGCGCCACAGGGGAAACTGAAGCTTTCTTT. The whole variable domain, filled in from reference TRBV5-1 and TRBJ1-1, reads KAGVTQTPRYLIKTRGQQVTLSCSPISGHRSVSWYQQTPGQGLQFLFEYFSETQRNKGNFPGRFSGRQFSNSRSEMNVSTLELGDSALYLCASSATGETEAFFGQGTRLTVV.

In regard to this clone: Other nucleotide sequences in the sample specify the same CDR3. This chain joins TRBV28 and TRBJ1-6; possible D gene TRBD1, 6 bases. V was shortened by 5 bases and J by 7 bases, with 12 bases between the two germline ends. CDR3 length: 14 residues. The V gene's germline CDR1 is MDHEN and CDR2 SYDVKM. The CDR3 DNA sequence: TGTGCCAGCAGTCACAACAGGGAGAATTCACCCCTCCACTTT. The encoded protein is CASSHNRENSPLHF.

In its sample, this clone was seen a few times. This rearrangement joins TRBV6-5 to TRBJ1-2, with 12 positions matching TRBD1. The CDR3 contains 16 residues. Germline trimming cut 2 bases from V and 6 bases from J; bases unmatched to any gene: 7. CDR1 is MNHEY and CDR2 is SVGAGI in the germline V gene. CDR3 sequence (DNA): TGTGCCAGCAGTTACAGCTCCGGGACAGGGGGCGATGGCTACACCTTC. It codes for CASSYSSGTGGDGYTF.

The gene calls are TRBV28 and TRBJ2-5; 8 nucleotides line up with TRBD2. After removal of 2 bases from V and 4 bases from J, the junction contained 3 bases not matched to a gene. CDR3 size: 14 residues. Germline V CDR1 and CDR2: MDHEN, SYDVKM. The CDR3, as DNA: TGTGCCAGCAGTTTAATGGCGGGAGGAGAGACCCAGTACTTC. Translation: CASSLMAGGETQYF.

This chain connects TRBV19 to TRBJ2-1; 8 positions match TRBD2. CDR1 and CDR2 (germline): LNHDA, SQIVND (reference sequence). CDR3 length equals 12 residues. V dropped 5 bases and J dropped 11; count of bases not matched to a gene: 5. Here the CDR3 reads CASSAREGKQFF. The DNA for the CDR3 is TGTGCCAGTAGTGCCCGGGAGGGCAAGCAGTTCTTC.

This chain uses TRBV7-9 with TRBJ1-1; no reliable D call. CDR3 length equals 11 residues. Germline CDR1 SEHNR, CDR2 FQNEAQ (reference sequence). Trimming took off 3 bases at V and 5 bases at J, with 4 bases between the two ends. The CDR3 spells CASSFQTEAFF. CDR3 DNA: TGTGCCAGCAGCTTCCAGACTGAAGCTTTCTTT.

The chain joins TRBV24-1 to TRBJ1-2, with 9 bases lining up with TRBD1. The germline V gene has CDR1 KGHDR and CDR2 SFDVKD. The CDR3 extends over 16 amino acids. After removal of 3 bases from V and 1 base from J, the junction contained 5 bases not matched to a gene. CDR3 in amino acids: CATSDRGQGDNYGYTF. CDR3 DNA sequence: TGTGCCACCAGTGATAGGGGACAGGGAGATAACTATGGCTACACCTTC.

The chain carries TRBV7-9 and TRBJ1-5; D not resolved. CDR3 length: 15 amino acids. Germline V gene data show CDR1 as SEHNR and CDR2 as FQNEAQ (reference sequence). V gave up 3 bases and J gave up 0 bases, with 9 bases separating them. CDR3 amino acids: CASSFRVDSNQPQHF. CDR3 sequence (DNA): TGTGCCAGCAGCTTTAGAGTCGATAGCAATCAGCCCCAGCATTTT. Combining the CDR3 with reference TRBV7-9 and TRBJ1-5 gives the whole variable domain DTGVSQNPRHKITKRGQNVTFRCDPISEHNRLYWYRQTLGQGPEFLTYFQNEAQLEKSRLLSDRFSAERPKGSFSTLEIQRTEQGDSAMYLCASSFRVDSNQPQHFGDGTRLSIL.

This clone was detected once. The chain employs TRBV30 and TRBJ1-2; D not resolved. Germline loops: CDR1 GTSNPN, CDR2 SVGIG (reference sequence). The ends were cut back, 2 bases at V and 5 bases at J, with 9 bases in the middle. The CDR3 spans 12 residues. The CDR3 coding sequence is TGTGCCTGGAGTAGGAGGCATTATGGCTACACCTTC. Protein: CAWSRRHYGYTF.

This clone was seen just once. This chain links TRBV5-5 with TRBJ1-1; weak D call: TRBD1 (6 bases). V lost 6 bases and J 5 bases, leaving 23 bases between the germline ends. This CDR3 comprises 16 residues. Looked up from germline, CDR1 is SGHKS and CDR2 is YYEKEE (reference sequence). CDR3 amino acids: CASTQNQGPVGTEAFF. CDR3 nucleotides: TGTGCCAGCACCCAGAATCAGGGGCCGGTAGGGACTGAAGCTTTCTTT.

CDR3 sequence reads: CASGLVLGRDSTDTQYF. The DNA for the CDR3 is TGTGCTAGTGGTTTGGTACTTGGCAGGGACTCCACAGATACGCAGTATTTT. The rearrangement links TRBV12-5 to TRBJ2-3; a weak D match, TRBD2 (6 bases). Trimming removed 0 bases from V and 2 bases from J, with 15 bases in between. The CDR3 consists of 17 residues. The germline gives CDR1 LGHNT, CDR2 FRNRAP.

The chain links TRBV4-2 to TRBJ2-2, with 7 bases lining up with TRBD2. Germline CDR1 LGHNA, CDR2 YNFKEQ. The V segment lost 0 bases and the J segment 9 bases; nucleotides outside the gene matches: 10. CDR3 length equals 16 residues. Here the CDR3 DNA reads TGTGCCAGCAGCCAAGAAGCGGGAATGGGGGACCGGGAGCTGTTTTTT. Translating it yields CASSQEAGMGDRELFF.

V and J are TRBV28 and TRBJ1-3; TRBD1 matches 8 bases. J gave up 0 bases and V 5 bases, and 6 bases lay outside the gene matches. The length of the CDR3 is 16 residues. Germline V gives CDR1 MDHEN, CDR2 SYDVKM. Written as DNA, the CDR3 is TGTGCCAGCAGTACGAGGGACAGGTTCTCTGGAAACACCATATATTTT. It yields the protein CASSTRDRFSGNTIYF.

This chain joins TRBV19 and TRBJ1-1; a weak D match, TRBD1 (5 bases). The CDR3 has 13 residues. CDR1 and CDR2 from the germline V gene are LNHDA and SQIVND (reference sequence). The V end was cut by 2 bases, the J end by 6 bases, with 10 bases between. The CDR3 loop reads CASSIWGSAEAFF. CDR3 bases: TGTGCCAGTAGTATATGGGGCTCAGCTGAAGCTTTCTTT.

The chain joins TRBV2 to TRBJ1-6, with D perhaps TRBD1 (6 bases). V was clipped by 4 bases and J by 7 bases, with 11 bases between them. CDR3 length: 14 residues. Germline assignment: CDR1 SNHLY and CDR2 FYNNEI. The CDR3 here is CASSVGARNSPLHF. The CDR3 DNA follows: TGTGCCAGCAGTGTGGGGGCGAGGAATTCACCCCTCCACTTT.

This clone was counted only a few times. This chain links TRBV28 with TRBJ1-2; TRBD1 is a possible D gene (5 bases). CDR3 length equals 13 residues. Trimming stripped 6 bases from V and 7 bases from J, with 15 bases between. The V gene's germline CDR1 is MDHEN and CDR2 SYDVKM. The DNA for the CDR3 is TGTGCCAGCAGCCCTGAGCAGGGATTTGGCTACACCTTC. Its translation is CASSPEQGFGYTF.

As DNA, the CDR3 is TGCAGCGCCGGATCACAGGGGATTTCCTACGAGCAGTACTTC. It encodes CSAGSQGISYEQYF. The J gene is TRBJ2-7, the V gene TRBV29-1; 7 bases are a match to TRBD1. V trimming: 7 bases; J trimming: 1 base; junction bases outside the gene matches: 10. This CDR3 comprises 14 residues. Germline CDR1 reads SQVTM; CDR2 reads ANQGSEA.

This chain links TRBV5-1 with TRBJ2-7, with TRBD1 matching over 10 bases. The junction had 8 bases not matched to a gene; V was cut back by 4 bases and J by 4 bases. Germline V gene lookup returns CDR1 SGHRS and CDR2 YFSETQ. The CDR3 has 15 residues. CDR3 nucleotides: TGCGCCAGCAGCCCAGAGACAGGGGGCATGTACGAGCAGTACTTC. Translated: CASSPETGGMYEQYF.

The rearrangement links TRBV19 to TRBJ2-5; D perhaps matches TRBD2 (6 bases). Germline V gives CDR1 LNHDA, CDR2 SQIVND (reference sequence). This CDR3 comprises 16 residues. Deletions cut 7 bases from V and 0 bases from J, with 18 bases between. The CDR3 is CASTEGGADYQETQYF. CDR3 DNA sequence: TGTGCCAGTACCGAGGGCGGGGCGGACTACCAAGAGACCCAGTACTTC.

This clone was seen a few times. This chain links TRBV7-9 with TRBJ1-2, with D tentatively TRBD1 (5 bases). Trimming shortened V by 3 bases and J by 7 bases, and 9 bases separated the two germline ends. The CDR3 length is 12 residues. CDR1 is SEHNR, CDR2 FQNEAQ, per germline (reference sequence). This CDR3 reads CASSFREAGYTF. CDR3 DNA sequence: TGTGCCAGCAGCTTCAGGGAGGCTGGCTACACCTTC.